What follows is one TCR beta chain and its context. There are 15 residues in the CDR3. Germline V CDR1 and CDR2: SGHVS, FNYEAQ. V lost 0 bases to trimming and J lost 4 bases; unmatched junction nucleotides: 3. These data originate in a study of blood T cell repertoires in COVID-19. Study-wide context: Sources were T cells, B-cell-depleted T cells, or PBMCs; the material itself was cDNA or gDNA.

The Seattle site enrolled patients during active infection and followed them longitudinally. The table came from immunoSEQ multiplex PCR; TCRdb's copy has only in-frame clones and leaves some out. The table has 270,000 or so clones, roughly nine tenths seen once. Source material: peripheral blood. The TCR originated in a woman younger than 45 with COVID-19, enrolled during active disease. The chain combines TRBV7-6 with TRBJ2-3; TRBD2 aligns across 8 bases. The CDR3 sequence: CASSLALRGADTQYF. In DNA form, the CDR3 reads TGTGCCAGCAGCTTAGCCCTGCGGGGGGCAGATACGCAGTATTTT.